These 14 T cell receptor beta chains came from one sample sequenced in a study of T cell repertoires in cytomegalovirus infection. TCRdb passed the reads through MiXCR, listing each CDR3 protein once. The sample lists 830,000 or so distinct CDR3 sequences; around a third were seen once. Which antigens these TCRs recognize remains unknown. Sequenced material: cultured CD8+ T cells from PBMCs, taken from culture after CMV antigen stimulation. The source of these receptors is a human donor in good health (CMV status not recorded). Some clones in this sample may be carry-over from other donors' samples.

About this clonotype itself: This clone may be a read error of a much larger clone one base away. The genes are TRBV7-2 and TRBJ2-5; D possibly corresponds to TRBD1 (5 bases). CDR1 is SGHTA and CDR2 is FQGNSA in the germline V gene. The V and J ends lost 4 bases and 5 bases respectively, with 23 bases between them. This CDR3 has 17 residues. CDR3 sequence (DNA): TGTGCCAGCAGCTCCCCCCGCGGTCAAGGGGATTTCGAGACCCAGTACTTC. This gives the protein CASSSPRGQGDFETQYF. The complete variable domain, with remaining parts taken from reference TRBV7-2 and TRBJ2-5, reads GAGVSQSPSNKVTEKGKDVELRCDPISGHTALYWYRQSLGQGLEFLIYFQGNSAPDKSGLPSDRFSAERTGGSVSTLTIQRTQQEDSAVYLCASSSPRGQGDFETQYFGPGTRLLVL.

The chain joins TRBV7-6 to TRBJ2-1; the D gene is possibly TRBD2 (6 bases). The germline V and J ends were trimmed by 5 bases and 0 bases, with 14 bases remaining between them. Germline values: CDR1 SGHVS, CDR2 FNYEAQ. This CDR3 has 16 residues. The CDR3 is CASSNPRGLSYNEQFF. CDR3 DNA sequence: TGTGCCAGCAGCAACCCCCGGGGACTCTCCTACAATGAGCAGTTCTTC.

A note on this clonotype: A much bigger clone sits one base away, suggesting this may be a read error. The chain joins TRBV7-2 to TRBJ1-1; TRBD1 matches 7 bases. This CDR3 has 16 residues. V trimming: 0 bases; J trimming: 2 bases; junction bases outside the gene matches: 6. Germline V gives CDR1 SGHTA, CDR2 FQGNSA. The CDR3 sequence: CTSSLARQGKNTEAFF. The CDR3 nucleotides are TGTACCAGCAGCTTAGCCCGACAGGGTAAAAACACTGAAGCTTTCTTT.

The rearrangement uses TRBV6-5 and TRBJ1-6; TRBD1 might be the D (5 bases). CDR1 MNHEY and CDR2 SVGAGI come from the germline V gene. Trimming took 1 base from V and 0 from J, leaving 7 bases between them. This CDR3 region has 16 residues. CDR3 loop: CASSYLGVSYNSPLHF. DNA of the CDR3: TGTGCCAGCAGTTACTTGGGGGTCTCCTATAATTCACCCCTCCACTTT.

V usage is TRBV12-3 or TRBV12-4 and J usage is TRBJ1-3; no reliable D call. V lost 2 bases, J lost 0 bases, and 11 bases lay in between. There are 16 residues in the CDR3. This CDR3 reads CASSLSSGSSGNTIYF. The CDR3 DNA is TGTGCCAGCAGTTTATCTTCCGGGAGCTCTGGAAACACCATATATTTT.

A remark on this clonotype: The conserved final phenylalanine or tryptophan is absent from the CDR3, which likely points to a read error. The CDR3 reads CASSSSAADSYNEQFI. In DNA, the CDR3 is TGTGCCAGCAGCTCTTCCGCCGCGGACTCCTACAATGAGCAGTTCATC. The chain is built from TRBV7-4 and TRBJ2-1; D uncertain. Germline V lookup: CDR1 SGHVT, CDR2 SQSDAQ. The V gene lost 4 bases and the J gene lost 0 bases, with 13 bases spanning the gap. This CDR3 contains 16 residues.

There are many counts of this clonotype. V gene TRBV7-2 combines with J gene TRBJ1-6; 7 nucleotides line up with TRBD1. CDR3 length: 16 residues. Trimming cost V 2 bases and J 4 bases; bases outside gene matches: 5. Germline lookup yields CDR1 SGHTA and CDR2 FQGNSA. CDR3 nucleotide sequence: TGTGCCAGCAGCTTATATGAGGGGGCTTATAATTCACCCCTCCACTTT. This gives the protein CASSLYEGAYNSPLHF.

V is TRBV5-6 and J is TRBJ1-2; no reliable D call. CDR1 and CDR2 from the germline V gene are SGHDT and YYEEEE. V lost 0 bases and J 0 bases, leaving 12 bases between the germline ends. The CDR3 contains 16 residues. This chain's CDR3 is CASSLGVTTANYGYTF. As DNA, the CDR3 is TGTGCCAGCAGCTTGGGTGTGACAACCGCTAACTATGGCTACACCTTC.

This clonotype has just a few counts. The J gene is TRBJ1-1, the V gene TRBV6-1, with a possible D match to TRBD1 (5 bases). The CDR3 is 13 amino acids. The V gene lost 8 bases and the J gene lost 5 bases, with 15 bases spanning the gap. Germline CDR1 is MNHNS and CDR2 is SASEGT. DNA of the CDR3: TGTGCCAGCTGGATTTCGGAGGGGACTGAAGCTTTCTTT. Translating gives CASWISEGTEAFF.

This clonotype has a handful of counts. The chain has TRBV7-2 and TRBJ2-3, with 12 bases aligning to TRBD2. The trim removed 2 bases at V and 6 bases at J, leaving 9 bases unmatched. Germline assignment: CDR1 SGHTA and CDR2 FQGNSA. The CDR3 extends over 17 amino acids. The CDR3 sequence: CASSLRLAGAPGDTQYF. The CDR3 DNA is TGTGCCAGCAGCTTAAGACTAGCGGGGGCCCCGGGGGATACGCAGTATTTT.

The chain is built from TRBV4-3 and TRBJ2-6, with D possibly TRBD1 on 6 matching bases. Germline loops: CDR1 LGHNA, CDR2 YSLEER. Trimming left V 4 bases short and J 3 bases short, with 16 bases between. This CDR3 has 17 residues. In DNA, the CDR3 is TGCGCCAGCAGCCTGGTCATCACAGGGCTTGGGGCCAACGTCCTGACTTTC. Translating it yields CASSLVITGLGANVLTF.

The chain recombines TRBV28 with TRBJ1-1; perhaps TRBD1 as D (6 bases). The CDR3 sequence is 19 residues long. The V end was cut by 6 bases, the J end by 0 bases, with 26 bases between. From germline, CDR1 is MDHEN and CDR2 SYDVKM. The DNA of the CDR3 is TGTGCCAGCAGAACCTTGAAGAGGGGACAACCCTCCTTGAACACTGAAGCTTTCTTT. Translating gives CASRTLKRGQPSLNTEAFF.

This clonotype was detected a few times. Here the CDR3 reads CSAGRQGSYEQYF. The CDR3 DNA is TGCAGTGCCGGCCGACAGGGGTCCTACGAGCAGTACTTC. V is TRBV20-1 and J is TRBJ2-7; 8 nucleotides align to TRBD1. This CDR3 is built from 13 residues. V was pared by 6 bases and J by 1 base, with 5 bases of the junction left unmatched. CDR1 is DFQATT and CDR2 is SNEGSKA in the germline V gene (reference sequence).

This clonotype was counted between two and nine times. The rearrangement joins TRBV14 to TRBJ2-1; no reliable D call. Germline V gene data show CDR1 as SGHDN and CDR2 as FVKESK. The V and J ends lost 0 bases and 0 bases respectively, with 24 bases between them. The CDR3 sequence is 21 residues long. CDR3 nucleotide sequence: TGTGCCAGCAGCCAAGATGCTTGGGGTTTCGCCCTTCGTAGCTCCTACAATGAGCAGTTCTTC. It translates to CASSQDAWGFALRSSYNEQFF.